Presented here are 8 T cell receptor beta chains from one specimen sequenced in a study of cytomegalovirus exposure and HLA in healthy donors. PCR primers comprised 60 Vbeta and 13 Jbeta primers. Method: immunoSEQ multiplex PCR; TCRdb's copy keeps in-frame clones and lacks some. The table has more than 95,000 clones, 70% to 85% seen once. Sequencing was performed on PBMCs. All receptors derive from a middle-aged woman in good health and CMV-seropositive.

CDR3 DNA sequence: TGTGCCAGCTCGCCAACTAGCGGGAGGCGGGAGCTGTTTTTT. Residues: CASSPTSGRRELFF. This chain uses TRBV18 with TRBJ2-2; TRBD2 aligns across 12 bases. V shed 6 bases and J 9 bases; nucleotides not matched to a gene: 5. This CDR3 contains 14 residues. Looked up from germline, CDR1 is KGHSH and CDR2 is LQKENI.

The rearrangement links TRBV18 to TRBJ2-2, with 8 bases aligning to TRBD1. CDR1 and CDR2 from the germline V gene are KGHSH and LQKENI. CDR3 length: 13 amino acids. Trimming at V came to 3 bases and at J to 8 bases, leaving 2 bases not matched to a gene. This CDR3 is CASSPRDRGELFF. The CDR3 DNA is TGTGCCAGCTCACCCCGGGACAGGGGGGAGCTGTTTTTT.

The chain links TRBV19 to TRBJ1-2; D perhaps matches TRBD1 (6 bases). CDR3 length: 15 residues. V dropped 5 bases and J dropped 3 bases, with 16 bases sitting between them. CDR1 is LNHDA, CDR2 SQIVND, per germline (reference sequence). Here the CDR3 reads CASSSYRDGDYGYTF. CDR3 nucleotide sequence: TGTGCCAGTAGTTCGTACAGGGATGGGGACTATGGCTACACCTTC. The variable domain in full, completed from reference TRBV19 and TRBJ1-2, reads DGGITQSPKYLFRKEGQNVTLSCEQNLNHDAMYWYRQDPGQGLRLIYYSQIVNDFQKGDIAEGYSVSREKKESFPLTVTSAQKNPTAFYLCASSSYRDGDYGYTFGSGTRLTVV.

The chain uses TRBV27 and TRBJ2-7; TRBD1 agrees at 9 bases. Germline V gene lookup returns CDR1 MNHEY and CDR2 SMNVEV (reference sequence). After removal of 4 bases from V and 3 bases from J, the junction contained 10 bases not matched to a gene. This CDR3 comprises 16 residues. The CDR3 loop reads CASSSDRGRPHYEQYF. Here the CDR3 DNA reads TGTGCCAGCAGTTCGGACAGGGGCCGCCCACACTACGAGCAGTACTTC.

The chain uses TRBV6-1 and TRBJ1-2; no reliable D call. Germline V gene data show CDR1 as MNHNS and CDR2 as SASEGT. This CDR3 has 15 residues. Trimming pared 2 bases from V and 8 bases from J, leaving 18 bases between. CDR3 region: CASSEFIGPPTGYTF. CDR3 DNA sequence: TGTGCCAGCAGTGAATTTATTGGGCCGCCGACCGGCTACACCTTC.

This clone has only one observation. This sequence joins TRBV5-1 and TRBJ1-5; weak D call: TRBD1 (5 bases). CDR3 length: 13 residues. Germline CDR1 and CDR2: SGHRS and YFSETQ. V lost 0 bases and J 9 bases, leaving 10 bases between the germline ends. In DNA, the CDR3 is TGCGCCAGCAGCTTGGAGGGGTTTACGCCCCAGCATTTT. Amino acid sequence: CASSLEGFTPQHF.

V usage is TRBV10-3 and J usage is TRBJ1-2, with unresolved D. Germline V gene sequence: CDR1 ENHRY, CDR2 SYGVKD. This CDR3 spans 16 amino acids. V was shortened by 0 bases and J by 6 bases, with 17 bases between the two germline ends. The CDR3 loop reads CAISESAVGGFDGYTF. Here the CDR3 DNA reads TGTGCCATCAGTGAGTCGGCGGTTGGAGGGTTCGATGGCTACACCTTC.

The chain joins TRBV18 to TRBJ1-1, with 7 bases aligning to TRBD1. Unmatched junction bases numbered 8, after V lost 7 bases and J lost 6 bases. The germline V gene has CDR1 KGHSH and CDR2 LQKENI. This CDR3 is built from 13 residues. This chain's CDR3 is CASLQGRRAEAFF. CDR3 DNA sequence: TGTGCCAGCTTACAGGGGCGTAGGGCTGAAGCTTTCTTT.